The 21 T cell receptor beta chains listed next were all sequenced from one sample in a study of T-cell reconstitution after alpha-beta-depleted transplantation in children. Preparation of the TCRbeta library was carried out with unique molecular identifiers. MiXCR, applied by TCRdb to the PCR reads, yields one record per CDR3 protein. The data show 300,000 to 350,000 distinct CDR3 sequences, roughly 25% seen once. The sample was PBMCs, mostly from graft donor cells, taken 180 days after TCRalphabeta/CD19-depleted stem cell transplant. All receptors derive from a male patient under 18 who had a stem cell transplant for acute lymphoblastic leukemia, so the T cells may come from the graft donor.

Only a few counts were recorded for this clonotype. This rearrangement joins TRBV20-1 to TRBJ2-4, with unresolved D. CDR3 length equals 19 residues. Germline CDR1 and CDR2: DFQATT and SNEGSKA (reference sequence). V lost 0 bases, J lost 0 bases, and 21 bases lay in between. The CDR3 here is CSARDSLLSSRGAKNIQYF. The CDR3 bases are TGCAGTGCTAGAGACTCCCTATTGTCTTCACGTGGAGCCAAAAACATTCAGTACTTC.

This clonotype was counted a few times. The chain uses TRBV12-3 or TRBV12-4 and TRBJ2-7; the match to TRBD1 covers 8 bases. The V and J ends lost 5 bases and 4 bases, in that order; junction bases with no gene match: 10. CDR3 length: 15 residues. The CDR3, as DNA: TGTGCCAGCAGTATCGGGGACAGGAAATATTACGAGCAGTACTTC. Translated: CASSIGDRKYYEQYF.

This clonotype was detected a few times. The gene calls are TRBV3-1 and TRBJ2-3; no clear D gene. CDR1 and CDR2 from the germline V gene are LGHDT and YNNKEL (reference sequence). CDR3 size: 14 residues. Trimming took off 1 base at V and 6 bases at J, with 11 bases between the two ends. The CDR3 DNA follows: TGTGCCAGCAGCCAAGGGAGCCCGAGTGATACGCAGTATTTT. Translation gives CASSQGSPSDTQYF.

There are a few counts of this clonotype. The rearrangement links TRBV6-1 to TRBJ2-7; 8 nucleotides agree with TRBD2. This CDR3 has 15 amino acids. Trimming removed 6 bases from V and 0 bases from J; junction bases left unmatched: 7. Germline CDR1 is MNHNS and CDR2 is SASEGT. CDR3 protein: CASSRIAGYSYEQYF. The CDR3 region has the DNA TGTGCCAGCAGCCGCATAGCGGGGTACTCCTACGAGCAGTACTTC.

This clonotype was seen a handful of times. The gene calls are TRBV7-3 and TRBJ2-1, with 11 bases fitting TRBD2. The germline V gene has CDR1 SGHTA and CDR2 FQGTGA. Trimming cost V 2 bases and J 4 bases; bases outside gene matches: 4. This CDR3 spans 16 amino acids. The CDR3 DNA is TGTGCCAGCAGCTTACTAGCGGGAGGCGGGTACAATGAGCAGTTCTTC. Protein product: CASSLLAGGGYNEQFF.

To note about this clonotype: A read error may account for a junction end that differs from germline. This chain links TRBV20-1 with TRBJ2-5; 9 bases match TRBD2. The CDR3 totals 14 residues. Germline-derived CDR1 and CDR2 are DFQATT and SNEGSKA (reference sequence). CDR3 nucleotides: TGCAGTGCACTGCGACTAGCGGTGGGAGAGGCCCAGTACTTC. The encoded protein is CSALRLAVGEAQYF.

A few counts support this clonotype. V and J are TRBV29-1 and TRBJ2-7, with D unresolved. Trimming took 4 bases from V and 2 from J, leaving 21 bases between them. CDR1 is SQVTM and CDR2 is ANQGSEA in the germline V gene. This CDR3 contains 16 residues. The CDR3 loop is CSVGFPPRQDAYEQYF. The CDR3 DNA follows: TGCAGCGTTGGATTTCCCCCACGGCAGGATGCCTACGAGCAGTACTTC.

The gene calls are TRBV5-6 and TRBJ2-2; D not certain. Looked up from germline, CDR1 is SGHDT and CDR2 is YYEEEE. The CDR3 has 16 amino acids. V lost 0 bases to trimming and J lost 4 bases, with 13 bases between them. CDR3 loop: CASSLGARVLTGELFF. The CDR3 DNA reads TGTGCCAGCAGCTTGGGGGCCCGGGTCCTCACCGGGGAGCTGTTTTTT.

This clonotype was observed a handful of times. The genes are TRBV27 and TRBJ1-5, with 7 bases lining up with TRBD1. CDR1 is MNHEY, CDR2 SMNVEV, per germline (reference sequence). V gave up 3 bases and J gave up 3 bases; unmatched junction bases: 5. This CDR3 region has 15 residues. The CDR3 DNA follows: TGTGCCAGCAGTTTCGGCAGGGGGGCCAATCAGCCCCAGCATTTT. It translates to CASSFGRGANQPQHF.

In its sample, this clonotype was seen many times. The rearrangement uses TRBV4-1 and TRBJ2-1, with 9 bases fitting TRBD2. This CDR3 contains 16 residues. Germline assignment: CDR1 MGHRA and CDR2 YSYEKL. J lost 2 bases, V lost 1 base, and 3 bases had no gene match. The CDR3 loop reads CASSQGERGAYNEQFF. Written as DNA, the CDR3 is TGCGCCAGCAGCCAAGGGGAGCGGGGGGCCTACAATGAGCAGTTCTTC.

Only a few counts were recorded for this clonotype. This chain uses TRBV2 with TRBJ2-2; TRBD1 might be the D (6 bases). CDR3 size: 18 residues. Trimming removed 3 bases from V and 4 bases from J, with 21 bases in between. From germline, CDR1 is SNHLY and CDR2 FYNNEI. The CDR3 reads CASSDLFSRTELTGELFF. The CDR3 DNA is TGTGCCAGCAGTGACCTTTTCTCACGGACAGAGCTCACCGGGGAGCTGTTTTTT.

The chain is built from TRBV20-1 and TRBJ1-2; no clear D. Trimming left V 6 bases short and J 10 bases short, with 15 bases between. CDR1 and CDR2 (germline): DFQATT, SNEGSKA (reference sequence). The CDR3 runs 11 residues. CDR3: CSALAVRAYTF. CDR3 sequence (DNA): TGCAGTGCCCTCGCCGTTAGGGCCTACACCTTC.

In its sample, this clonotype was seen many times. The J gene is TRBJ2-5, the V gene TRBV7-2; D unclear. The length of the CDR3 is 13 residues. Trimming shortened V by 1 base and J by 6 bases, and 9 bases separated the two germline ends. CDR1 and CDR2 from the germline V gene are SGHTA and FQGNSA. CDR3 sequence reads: CASSLERSQTQYF. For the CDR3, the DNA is TGTGCCAGCAGCTTAGAAAGGTCACAGACCCAGTACTTC.

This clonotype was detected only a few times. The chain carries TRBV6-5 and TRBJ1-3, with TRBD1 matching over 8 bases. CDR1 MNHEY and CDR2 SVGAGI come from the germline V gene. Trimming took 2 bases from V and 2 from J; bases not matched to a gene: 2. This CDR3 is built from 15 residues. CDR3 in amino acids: CASSYETGAGNTIYF. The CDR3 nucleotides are TGTGCCAGCAGTTACGAGACAGGGGCTGGAAACACCATATATTTT.

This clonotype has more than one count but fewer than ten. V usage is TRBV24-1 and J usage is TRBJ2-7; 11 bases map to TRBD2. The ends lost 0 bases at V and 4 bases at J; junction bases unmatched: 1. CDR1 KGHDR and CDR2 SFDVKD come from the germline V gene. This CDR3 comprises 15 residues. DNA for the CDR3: TGTGCCACCAGTGATTTGGGGACTAGCGGTTACGAGCAGTACTTC. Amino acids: CATSDLGTSGYEQYF.

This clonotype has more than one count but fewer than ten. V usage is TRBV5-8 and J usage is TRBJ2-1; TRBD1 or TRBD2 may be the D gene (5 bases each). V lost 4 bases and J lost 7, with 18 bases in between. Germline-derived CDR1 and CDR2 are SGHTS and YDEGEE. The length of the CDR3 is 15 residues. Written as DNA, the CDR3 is TGTGCCAGCAGCCCCGGGACCCCCATGAGGAATGAGCAGTTCTTC. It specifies CASSPGTPMRNEQFF.

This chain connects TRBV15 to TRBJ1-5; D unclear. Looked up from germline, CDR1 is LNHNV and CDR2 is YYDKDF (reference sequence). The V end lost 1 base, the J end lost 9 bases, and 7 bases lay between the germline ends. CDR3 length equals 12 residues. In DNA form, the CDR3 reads TGTGCCACCAGCAGAGGGGTTCCGCCCCAGCATTTT. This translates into CATSRGVPPQHF.

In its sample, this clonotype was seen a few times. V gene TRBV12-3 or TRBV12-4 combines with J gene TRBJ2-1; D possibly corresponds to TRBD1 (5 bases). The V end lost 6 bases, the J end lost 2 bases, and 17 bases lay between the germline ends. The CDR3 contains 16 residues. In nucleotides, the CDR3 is TGTGCCAGCAGCCCTCTTGGGGCAGTCACCTACAATGAGCAGTTCTTC. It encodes CASSPLGAVTYNEQFF.

The CDR3 nucleotides are TGTGCCAGCAGAAGGGTTCAAGAGACCCAGTACTTC. As protein: CASRRVQETQYF. This chain connects TRBV14 to TRBJ2-5; D gene unclear. The CDR3 runs to 12 residues. The germline gives CDR1 SGHDN, CDR2 FVKESK. V lost 6 bases, J lost 2 bases, and 7 bases lay in between.

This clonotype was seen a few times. CDR3 protein: CASSLDASGYEQYF. CDR3 in DNA: TGTGCCAGCAGCTTAGACGCGTCAGGGTACGAGCAGTACTTC. The chain carries TRBV7-3 and TRBJ2-7, with TRBD1 as a possible D gene (5 bases). The germline CDR1 and CDR2 sequences are SGHTA and FQGTGA. The CDR3 spans 14 residues. Trimming took off 2 bases at V and 4 bases at J, with 12 bases between the two ends.

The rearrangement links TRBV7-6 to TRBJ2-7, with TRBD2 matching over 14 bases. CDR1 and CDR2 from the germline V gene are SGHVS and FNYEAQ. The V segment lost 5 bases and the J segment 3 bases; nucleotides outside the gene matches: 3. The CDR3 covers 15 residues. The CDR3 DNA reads TGTGCCAGCAGCGGGGGACTAGCGGGGGACTACGAGCAGTACTTC. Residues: CASSGGLAGDYEQYF.